Following are 17 T cell receptor beta chains from one sample sequenced in a study of T cell responses to AZD1222 COVID-19 vaccine. Profiling relied on immunoSEQ multiplex PCR, and the TCRdb table lists in-frame clones only, not all of them. The sample includes some 100,000 clones, about 88% of them seen just once. Sequencing was performed on peripheral blood, taken on day 0 of AZD1222 vaccination. The receptors here all came from an adult in good health.

This chain joins TRBV4-2 and TRBJ2-3, with D possibly matching TRBD2 (6 bases). Trimming left V 9 bases short and J 0 bases short, with 10 bases between. The CDR3 is made up of 13 amino acids. Germline V CDR1 and CDR2: LGHNA, YNFKEQ. Written as DNA, the CDR3 is TGTGCCAGTCGGGACTCAAGCACAGATACGCAGTATTTT. It yields the protein CASRDSSTDTQYF.

This clone has only one observation. J is TRBJ2-7 and V is TRBV3-1 (or the pseudogene TRBV3-2), with D tentatively TRBD2 (5 bases). Deletions cut 6 bases from V and 3 bases from J, with 12 bases between. Germline V gene sequence: CDR1 LGHDT, CDR2 YNNKEL (reference sequence). This CDR3 region has 13 residues. The CDR3 here is CASSRTRNYEQYF. The DNA of the CDR3 is TGTGCCAGCAGTCGGACTCGCAACTACGAGCAGTACTTC.

V usage is TRBV5-1 and J usage is TRBJ2-1; a possible D gene is TRBD2 (5 bases). The CDR3 totals 15 residues. Germline assignment: CDR1 SGHRS and CDR2 YFSETQ. V was pared by 0 bases and J by 2 bases, with 9 bases between. CDR3 sequence: CASSLDGETYNEQFF. The CDR3 region has the DNA TGCGCCAGCAGCTTGGATGGGGAGACCTACAATGAGCAGTTCTTC.

The V call is TRBV11-2, the J call TRBJ2-7; TRBD2 might be the D (5 bases). Germline CDR1 reads SGHAT; CDR2 reads FQNNGV. V was cut by 5 bases and J by 0 bases, with 14 bases left in between. The CDR3 is made up of 15 amino acids. The DNA for the CDR3 is TGTGCCAGCAGCCCTGCTCCGGGGAGCTCCTACGAGCAGTACTTC. It translates to CASSPAPGSSYEQYF.

DNA for the CDR3: TGTGCCAGTAGTCCCGCCGGAAACACCATATATTTT. As protein: CASSPAGNTIYF. The V gene is TRBV19, the J gene TRBJ1-3; no firm D call. Germline CDR1 reads LNHDA; CDR2 reads SQIVND (reference sequence). Trimming removed 5 bases at V and 4 bases at J, with 6 bases between. The CDR3 spans 12 residues.

The chain carries TRBV7-7 and TRBJ2-2; D not resolved. The V gene's germline CDR1 is SSHAT and CDR2 FNYEAQ (reference sequence). The CDR3 covers 15 residues. V was pared by 4 bases and J by 2 bases, with 11 bases between. This CDR3 reads CASSSLSANTGELFF. The CDR3 DNA follows: TGTGCCAGCAGCTCGCTTTCGGCAAACACCGGGGAGCTGTTTTTT.

This CDR3 reads CAISFPGQDSFNYGYTF. The CDR3 DNA follows: TGTGCCATCAGCTTTCCGGGACAAGACTCTTTTAACTATGGCTACACCTTC. V usage is TRBV10-3 and J usage is TRBJ1-2, with D perhaps TRBD1 (6 bases). The germline gives CDR1 ENHRY, CDR2 SYGVKD. This CDR3 has 17 residues. The V end was cut by 6 bases, the J end by 1 base, with 21 bases between.

For the CDR3, the DNA is TGTGCCAGCAGCCCGGACAGGTCAGGCTACACCTTC. It translates to CASSPDRSGYTF. The chain couples TRBV7-8 to TRBJ1-2; 7 nucleotides agree with TRBD1. The CDR3 is 12 residues long. Germline loops: CDR1 SGHVS, CDR2 FQNEAQ. V lost 5 bases, J lost 8 bases, and 5 bases stayed unmatched.

This clone was observed a few times. V gene TRBV6-1 combines with J gene TRBJ1-2; the D is unclear. CDR1 and CDR2 (germline): MNHNS, SASEGT. V was shortened by 0 bases and J by 5 bases, with 10 bases between the two germline ends. CDR3 size: 14 residues. The DNA of the CDR3 is TGTGCCAGCAGTGAAGCGCTTGGGTCATATGGCTACACCTTC. Translated, it gives CASSEALGSYGYTF.

The J gene is TRBJ1-5, the V gene TRBV3-1 (or the pseudogene TRBV3-2); 7 bases fit TRBD1. V lost 4 bases to trimming and J lost 0 bases; unmatched junction nucleotides: 3. The CDR3 loop spans 15 amino acids. CDR1 is LGHDT and CDR2 is YNNKEL in the germline V gene (reference sequence). DNA of the CDR3: TGTGCCAGCAGCCGAAACAGGGGTAGCAATCAGCCCCAGCATTTT. This sequence encodes CASSRNRGSNQPQHF.

The genes are TRBV19 and TRBJ1-1, with 10 bases matching TRBD1. With 7 bases clipped from V and 12 bases from J, the junction kept 11 bases outside the gene matches. The CDR3 covers 13 residues. Germline V gene lookup returns CDR1 LNHDA and CDR2 SQIVND (reference sequence). CDR3 sequence reads: CASTTGTGDRTFF. The DNA for the CDR3 is TGTGCCAGTACAACCGGGACAGGGGATAGGACTTTCTTT.

The genes are TRBV5-1 and TRBJ1-4, with a possible D match to TRBD1 (5 bases). Germline assignment: CDR1 SGHRS and CDR2 YFSETQ. The V and J ends lost 4 bases and 6 bases respectively, with 13 bases between them. This CDR3 comprises 14 residues. DNA for the CDR3: TGCGCCAGCAGCCTCGGGACGGCGGATGAAAAACTGTTTTTT. Its protein is CASSLGTADEKLFF.

The chain combines TRBV19 with TRBJ1-1, with D hard to call. Deletions cut 7 bases from V and 0 bases from J, with 9 bases between. There are 13 residues in the CDR3. The germline CDR1 and CDR2 sequences are LNHDA and SQIVND (reference sequence). CDR3: CASTLYLNTEAFF. As DNA, the CDR3 is TGTGCCAGTACCTTATACTTGAACACTGAAGCTTTCTTT.

The chain employs TRBV14 and TRBJ2-2; D call uncertain. Germline loops: CDR1 SGHDN, CDR2 FVKESK. The length of the CDR3 is 12 residues. The V and J ends lost 2 bases and 7 bases respectively, with 5 bases between them. The CDR3 sequence: CASSQRGGELFF. The CDR3, as DNA: TGTGCCAGCAGCCAACGTGGCGGGGAGCTGTTTTTT. The full variable domain, completed using reference TRBV14 and TRBJ2-2, is EAGVTQFPSHSVIEKGQTVTLRCDPISGHDNLYWYRRVMGKEIKFLLHFVKESKQDESGMPNNRFLAERTGGTYSTLKVQPAELEDSGVYFCASSQRGGELFFGEGSRLTVL.

V and J are TRBV5-6 and TRBJ2-6; D is possibly TRBD1 (6 bases). V lost 1 base to trimming and J lost 3 bases, with 11 bases between them. The CDR3 is made up of 16 amino acids. Looked up from germline, CDR1 is SGHDT and CDR2 is YYEEEE. The CDR3 here is CASSLSFRGGANVLTF. The CDR3 bases are TGTGCCAGCAGCTTGTCATTCAGGGGTGGGGCCAACGTCCTGACTTTC.

The CDR3 nucleotides are TGTGCCAGCAGCCAAGCAAGGGGACCGACTGAAGCTTTCTTT. As protein: CASSQARGPTEAFF. The chain recombines TRBV16 with TRBJ1-1; D is perhaps TRBD1 (5 bases). The germline V gene has CDR1 KGHSY and CDR2 FQNENV. This CDR3 spans 14 amino acids. V was clipped by 2 bases and J by 5 bases, with 12 bases between them. The variable domain in full, with the rest retrieved from reference TRBV16 and TRBJ1-1, is GEEVAQTPKHLVRGEGQKAKLYCAPIKGHSYVFWYQQVLKNEFKFLISFQNENVFDETGMPKERFSAKCLPNSPCSLEIQATKLEDSAVYFCASSQARGPTEAFFGQGTRLTVV.

The V call is TRBV6-4, the J call TRBJ1-1; the D gene is possibly TRBD1 (5 bases). CDR1 is MRHNA, CDR2 SNTAGT, per germline. The CDR3 is 13 amino acids. V dropped 2 bases and J dropped 6 bases, with 10 bases sitting between them. CDR3 residues: CASSDVRGAEAFF. The CDR3 bases are TGTGCCAGCAGTGACGTTAGGGGCGCTGAAGCTTTCTTT.